A selection of T cell receptor beta chains follows, all from one sample in a study of blood T cell repertoires in COVID-19. Measured with immunoSEQ multiplex PCR; TCRdb has only the in-frame clones, and not every one. The data show about 290,000 clones, about 89% seen once. Specimen: PBMCs or T cells enriched from blood (not recorded which). All receptors come from a woman in her 40s who had recovered from COVID-19. Both conserved end residues are part of each CDR3. A D gene is named only where the DNA matches it firmly. Clone size is given for some rows only: seen once, a few or many times, or a class if the clone is expanded.

v_call,j_call,cdr3_length,d_call,clone_size,cdr3_nt,cdr3_aa
TRBV28,TRBJ1-5,12,TRBD1,.,TGTGCGGGCAGACAGGGGACTCAGCCCCAGCATTTT,CAGRQGTQPQHF
TRBV18,TRBJ2-3,15,TRBD2,once,TGTGCCAGCGCCTCGACTAGCGGGGGCACAGATACGCAGTATTTT,CASASTSGGTDTQYF
TRBV5-1,TRBJ2-7,14,.,.,TGCGCCAGCACCTCCCAGGGCAGCTCCTACGAGCAGTACTTC,CASTSQGSSYEQYF
TRBV14,TRBJ1-2,14,.,once,TGTGCCAGCAGCCAAGACGGGACACCCTATGGCTACACCTTC,CASSQDGTPYGYTF
TRBV3-1/TRBV3-2,TRBJ1-4,13,.,once,TGTGCCAGCAGCCAAGGACCGGGGGAAAAACTGTTTTTT,CASSQGPGEKLFF
TRBV14,TRBJ1-1,13,.,.,TGTGCCAGCAGCCAAACGCTAAACACTGAAGCTTTCTTT,CASSQTLNTEAFF
TRBV30,TRBJ2-7,13,TRBD2,.,TGTGCCTGGAGTGTAGGGAGGGGCGGTGAGCAGTACTTC,CAWSVGRGGEQYF
TRBV5-4,TRBJ2-1,16,TRBD2,once,TGTGCCAGCAGCTTGGGCGGCGGGAGAATCCACAATGAGCAGTTCTTC,CASSLGGGRIHNEQFF
TRBV13,TRBJ1-2,17,.,few,TGTGCCAGCAGCTCCTACCAGGGCCGGAGATCTAACTATGGCTACACCTTC,CASSSYQGRRSNYGYTF
TRBV29-1,TRBJ1-1,11,TRBD1,.,TGCAGCGTTCAGGGGGCTTTTGAAGCTTTCTTT,CSVQGAFEAFF
TRBV9,TRBJ2-5,12,.,.,TGTGCCAGCAGCGGTACACTATCGGCCCAGTACTTC,CASSGTLSAQYF
TRBV5-1,TRBJ2-3,15,.,.,TGCGCCAGCAGCTTGGCACTAGCCCGCACAGATACGCAGTATTTT,CASSLALARTDTQYF
TRBV2,TRBJ2-7,12,TRBD1,.,TGTGCCACCGACCAGGGGACAGGGGAGCAGTACTTC,CATDQGTGEQYF
TRBV5-1,TRBJ1-2,14,.,.,TGCGCCAGCAGCTTGGGACAGGTACTGGATGGCTACACCTTC,CASSLGQVLDGYTF
TRBV5-1,TRBJ1-1,15,.,.,TGCGCCAGCAGCCCGTACTCACAGGGAACCACTGAAGCTTTCTTT,CASSPYSQGTTEAFF
TRBV5-1,TRBJ1-2,15,TRBD1,.,TGCGCCAGCAGCTTGGGGACAGGGTCTAACTATGGCTACACCTTC,CASSLGTGSNYGYTF
TRBV28,TRBJ2-4,14,TRBD1,.,TGTGCCAGCAGTAGGGGGCCGATTTCGAACATTCAGTACTTC,CASSRGPISNIQYF
TRBV7-3,TRBJ2-2,16,.,.,TGTGCCAGCAGCTTAAACGGCGGAACGAACACCGGGGAGCTGTTTTTT,CASSLNGGTNTGELFF
TRBV7-8,TRBJ1-1,15,TRBD1,.,TGTGCCAGCAGGAAACGGGACAGGATCCCCGATGAAGCTTTCTTT,CASRKRDRIPDEAFF
TRBV30,TRBJ1-5,15,.,.,TGTGCCTGGAGTAAACAGAAAGTAAGCAATCAGCCCCAGCATTTT,CAWSKQKVSNQPQHF
TRBV18,TRBJ2-5,15,.,once,TGTGCCAGCTCACCGACCCGGCGGGGACAAGAGACCCAGTACTTC,CASSPTRRGQETQYF
TRBV4-1,TRBJ2-1,16,TRBD1,.,TGCGCCAGCAGCCCCGGACCCCACAGGGGGCACAATGAGCAGTTCTTC,CASSPGPHRGHNEQFF
TRBV19,TRBJ1-1,15,.,.,TGTGCCAGTAGTATAGACGGCTACAGGAGTCCTAAAGCTTTCTTT,CASSIDGYRSPKAFF
TRBV7-9,TRBJ1-4,14,.,.,TGTGCCAGCAGCGAATCTTCGGTCGGTGAAAAACTGTTTTTT,CASSESSVGEKLFF